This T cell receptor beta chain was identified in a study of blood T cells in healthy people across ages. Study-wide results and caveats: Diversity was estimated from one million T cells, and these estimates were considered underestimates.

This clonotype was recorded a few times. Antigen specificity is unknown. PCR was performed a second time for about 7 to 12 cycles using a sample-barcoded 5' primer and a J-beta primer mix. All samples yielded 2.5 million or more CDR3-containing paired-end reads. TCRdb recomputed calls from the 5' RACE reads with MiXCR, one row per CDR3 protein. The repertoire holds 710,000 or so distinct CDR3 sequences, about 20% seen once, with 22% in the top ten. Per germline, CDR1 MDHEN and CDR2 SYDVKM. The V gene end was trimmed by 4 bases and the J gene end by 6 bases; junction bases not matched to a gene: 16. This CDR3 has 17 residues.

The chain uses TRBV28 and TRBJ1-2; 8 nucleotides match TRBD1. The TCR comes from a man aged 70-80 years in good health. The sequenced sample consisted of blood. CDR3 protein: CASSYQGARGRRDGYTF. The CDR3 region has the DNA TGTGCCAGCAGTTATCAGGGGGCAAGGGGGCGGAGGGATGGCTACACCTTC.